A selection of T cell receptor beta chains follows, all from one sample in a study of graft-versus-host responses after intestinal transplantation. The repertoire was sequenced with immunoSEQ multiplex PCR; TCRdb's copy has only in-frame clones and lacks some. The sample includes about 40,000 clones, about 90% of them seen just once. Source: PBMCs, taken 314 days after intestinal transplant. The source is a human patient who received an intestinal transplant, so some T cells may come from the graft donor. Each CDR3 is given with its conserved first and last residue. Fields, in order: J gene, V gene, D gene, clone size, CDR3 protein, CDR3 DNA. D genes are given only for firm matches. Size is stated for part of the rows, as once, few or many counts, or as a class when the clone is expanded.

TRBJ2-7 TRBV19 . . CASRGGATYEQYF TGTGCCAGTAGGGGAGGCGCCACCTACGAGCAGTACTTC
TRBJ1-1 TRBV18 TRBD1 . CASSATGVTEAFF TGTGCCAGCTCAGCTACAGGGGTTACTGAAGCTTTCTTT
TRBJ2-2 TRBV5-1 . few CASSLQTGGNTGELFF TGCGCCAGCAGCTTGCAGACAGGTGGAAACACCGGGGAGCTGTTTTTT
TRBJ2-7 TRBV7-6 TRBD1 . CASSSTGGLSYEQYF TGTGCCAGCAGCTCGACAGGGGGCCTCTCCTACGAGCAGTACTTC
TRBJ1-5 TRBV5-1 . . CASSLGQPNQPQHF TGCGCCAGCAGCTTGGGGCAACCCAATCAGCCCCAGCATTTT
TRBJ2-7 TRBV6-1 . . CASSLGLGGSYEQYF TGTGCCAGCAGTTTGGGGTTAGGCGGCTCCTACGAGCAGTACTTC
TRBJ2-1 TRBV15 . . CATSSLSGIYNEQFF TGTGCCACCAGCAGTTTAAGCGGTATATACAATGAGCAGTTCTTC
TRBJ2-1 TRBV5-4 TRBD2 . CASSTLGTSGYNEQFF TGTGCCAGCAGCACCCTCGGGACTAGCGGGTACAATGAGCAGTTCTTC
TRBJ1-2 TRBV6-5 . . CASSPTPGINYGYTF TGTGCCAGCAGTCCAACCCCAGGGATCAACTATGGCTACACCTTC
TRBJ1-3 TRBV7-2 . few CAQGRSGNTIYF TGTGCCCAGGGCCGCTCTGGAAACACCATATATTTT
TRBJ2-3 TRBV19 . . CASSIGGGGADTQYF TGTGCCAGTAGTATAGGTGGGGGAGGCGCAGATACGCAGTATTTT
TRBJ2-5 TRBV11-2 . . CASSPGPLPKETQYF TGTGCCAGCAGCCCGGGGCCACTTCCTAAAGAGACCCAGTACTTC
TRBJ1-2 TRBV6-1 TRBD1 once CASSEGTGGYGYTF TGTGCCAGCAGTGAAGGTACAGGGGGCTATGGCTACACCTTC
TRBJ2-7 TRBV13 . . CASSFTGRAYEQYF TGTGCCAGCAGCTTTACAGGGAGGGCCTACGAGCAGTACTTC
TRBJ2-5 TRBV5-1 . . CASSKGTLYQETQYF TGCGCCAGCAGCAAAGGGACACTGTACCAAGAGACCCAGTACTTC
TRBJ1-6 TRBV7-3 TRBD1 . CASSLQGAASPLHF TGTGCCAGCAGCCTACAGGGGGCTGCTTCACCCCTCCACTTT
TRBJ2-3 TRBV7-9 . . CASSLGAAGTDTQYF TGTGCCAGCAGCTTAGGTGCAGCGGGCACAGATACGCAGTATTTT
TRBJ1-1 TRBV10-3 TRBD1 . CATNDREATEAFF TGTGCCACCAACGACAGGGAGGCCACTGAAGCTTTCTTT
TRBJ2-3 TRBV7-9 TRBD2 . CASSLGGLARADTQYF TGTGCCAGCAGCTTGGGTGGACTAGCGAGGGCAGATACGCAGTATTTT
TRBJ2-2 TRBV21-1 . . CASSLGPGPRNTGELFF TGTGCCAGCAGTTTGGGACCGGGACCGAGGAACACCGGGGAGCTGTTTTTT
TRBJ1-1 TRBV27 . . CASSPPGTLNTEAFF TGTGCCAGCAGTCCACCTGGGACGCTGAACACTGAAGCTTTCTTT
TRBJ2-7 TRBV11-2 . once CASSLSGTATYEQYF TGTGCCAGCAGCTTAAGCGGGACAGCAACCTACGAGCAGTACTTC
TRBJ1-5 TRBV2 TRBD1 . CASTQRTGDQPQHF TGTGCCAGCACCCAGCGGACAGGGGATCAGCCCCAGCATTTT
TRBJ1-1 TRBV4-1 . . CASSHYWGDTEAFF TGCGCCAGCAGCCACTATTGGGGGGACACTGAAGCTTTCTTT
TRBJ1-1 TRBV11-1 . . CASSLGTDATEAFF TGTGCCAGCAGCTTAGGGACGGATGCAACGGAAGCTTTCTTT
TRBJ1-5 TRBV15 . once CATSRDRPGGHNQPQHF TGTGCCACCAGCAGAGATCGACCCGGGGGCCATAATCAGCCCCAGCATTTT
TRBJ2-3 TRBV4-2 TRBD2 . CASSQELAGGPTDTQYF TGTGCCAGCAGCCAAGAGTTAGCGGGAGGGCCAACAGATACGCAGTATTTT
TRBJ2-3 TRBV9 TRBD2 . CASSVDPSGRAADTQYF TGTGCCAGCAGCGTAGATCCTAGCGGGAGGGCCGCAGATACGCAGTATTTT
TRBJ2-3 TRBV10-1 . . CASNCAGPDTQYF TGCGCCAGCAACTGCGCGGGACCAGATACGCAGTATTTT
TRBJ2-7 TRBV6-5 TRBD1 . CASSGTGGEQYF TGTGCCAGCAGTGGGACAGGGGGAGAGCAGTACTTC
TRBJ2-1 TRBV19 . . CASREYNEQFF TGTGCCAGTAGGGAGTACAATGAGCAGTTCTTC
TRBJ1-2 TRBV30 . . CAWSVTGAENYGYTF TGTGCCTGGAGTGTAACGGGGGCGGAAAACTATGGCTACACCTTC
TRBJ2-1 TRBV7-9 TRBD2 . CASSFLGGSSYNEQFF TGTGCCAGCAGCTTCCTTGGCGGGAGCTCCTACAATGAGCAGTTCTTC
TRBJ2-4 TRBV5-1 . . CASSLAVRGNIQYF TGCGCCAGCAGCTTGGCGGTGAGGGGGAACATTCAGTACTTC
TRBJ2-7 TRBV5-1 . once CASSSRGEQYF TGCGCCAGCAGCTCCCGGGGGGAGCAGTACTTC
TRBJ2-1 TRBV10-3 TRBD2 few CAIKSWTSGLPEQFF TGTGCCATCAAGTCTTGGACTAGCGGTCTCCCGGAGCAGTTCTTC
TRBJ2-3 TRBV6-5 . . CASSYRGDTQYF TGTGCCAGCAGTTACAGGGGCGATACGCAGTATTTT
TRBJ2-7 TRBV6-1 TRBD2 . CASSFLGGTGEQYF TGTGCCAGCAGTTTCCTCGGGGGGACGGGGGAGCAGTACTTC
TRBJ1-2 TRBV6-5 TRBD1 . CASTDRVYGYTF TGTGCCAGCACGGACAGGGTCTATGGCTACACCTTC
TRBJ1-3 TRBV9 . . CASSVGSGGNTIYF TGTGCCAGCAGCGTAGGGTCAGGTGGAAACACCATATATTTT
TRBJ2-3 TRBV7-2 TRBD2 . CASSLVSGGPDTQYF TGTGCCAGCAGCTTAGTAAGCGGGGGCCCAGATACGCAGTATTTT
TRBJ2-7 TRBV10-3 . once CAIGFARTNPYEQYF TGTGCCATCGGATTTGCCCGGACCAACCCCTACGAGCAGTACTTC
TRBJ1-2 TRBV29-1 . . CSVESAYGYTF TGCAGCGTGGAGTCGGCCTATGGCTACACCTTC
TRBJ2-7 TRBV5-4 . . CASSLERDSYEQYF TGTGCCAGCAGCTTGGAACGCGATTCCTACGAGCAGTACTTC
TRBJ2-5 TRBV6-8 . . CASSRLRVQETQYF TGTGCCAGCAGCCGACTCAGGGTTCAAGAGACCCAGTACTTC
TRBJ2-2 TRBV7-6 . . CASSSYPTGELFF TGTGCCAGCAGCTCATATCCCACCGGGGAGCTGTTTTTT
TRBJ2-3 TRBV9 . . CASSVWGSHTDTQYF TGTGCCAGCAGCGTGTGGGGGTCTCACACAGATACGCAGTATTTT
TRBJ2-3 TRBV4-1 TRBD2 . CASSQGALAGAVDTQYF TGCGCCAGCAGCCAAGGCGCACTAGCGGGAGCTGTAGATACGCAGTATTTT
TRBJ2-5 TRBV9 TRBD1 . CASSAWTGASQETQYF TGTGCCAGCAGCGCCTGGACAGGGGCCTCACAAGAGACCCAGTACTTC
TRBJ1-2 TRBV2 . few CASGGANYGYTF TGTGCCAGTGGCGGGGCTAACTATGGCTACACCTTC
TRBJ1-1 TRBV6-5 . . CASSYLGDTEAFF TGTGCCAGCAGTTACCTCGGGGACACTGAAGCTTTCTTT
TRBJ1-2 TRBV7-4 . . CASSSSGEGLDNYGYTF TGTGCCAGCAGCTCCTCGGGTGAGGGGCTGGACAACTATGGCTACACCTTC
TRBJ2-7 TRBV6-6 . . CASRDSYEQYF TGTGCCAGCAGGGACTCCTACGAGCAGTACTTC
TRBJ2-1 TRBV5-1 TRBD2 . CASSLSGVRSSYNEQFF TGCGCCAGCAGCTTGAGCGGGGTACGAAGCTCCTACAATGAGCAGTTCTTC
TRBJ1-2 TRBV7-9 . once CASSLAGAQGYTF TGTGCCAGCAGCTTAGCAGGGGCGCAAGGCTACACCTTC